Included here is one T cell receptor (beta chain) sequence, with context. The antigen is undetermined. The entry originates in a study of cytomegalovirus exposure and HLA in healthy donors. Study-wide background: When 350 to 500 donors were genotyped, roughly four fifths of them were found to fall in the Caucasian-associated ancestry cluster.

Amplification used 60 Vbeta primers and 13 Jbeta primers. Generated by immunoSEQ multiplex PCR, the TCRdb table keeps only in-frame clones and is missing some. The sample consists of about 98,000 clones, roughly 76% of them appearing once. Study-wide results and caveats: Judged likely to be a sequencing artifact was a cluster of highly shared sequence variants. Compared with the approximately 700-donor mean, an Asian-associated ancestry cluster reportedly had fewer N-insertions, according to a later analysis.

V shed 5 bases and J shed 10 bases, with 24 bases lying between them. The CDR3 totals 16 residues. Germline V lookup: CDR1 SNHLY, CDR2 FYNNEI. The V call is TRBV2, the J call TRBJ2-1; TRBD2 is a possible D gene (6 bases). The specimen sequenced was PBMCs. This clonotype was sampled from a man in his forties or fifties in good health and CMV-seronegative. The CDR3 DNA reads as TGTGCCAGCAGTTTGGGCCGTGGGCGGGTCGGAGGGGAGCAGTTCTTC. This codes for CASSLGRGRVGGEQFF.